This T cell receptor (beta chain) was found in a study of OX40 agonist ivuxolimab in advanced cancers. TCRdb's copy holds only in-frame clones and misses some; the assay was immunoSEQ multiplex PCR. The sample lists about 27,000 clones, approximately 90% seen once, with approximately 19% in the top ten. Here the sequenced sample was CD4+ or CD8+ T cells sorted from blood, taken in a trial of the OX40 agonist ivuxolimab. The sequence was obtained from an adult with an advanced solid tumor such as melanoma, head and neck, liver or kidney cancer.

DNA of the CDR3: TGTGCCAGTAGTCTCAGCGGGAACATCTACAATGAGCAGTTCTTC. The encoded protein is CASSLSGNIYNEQFF. V is TRBV19 and J is TRBJ2-1; 7 nucleotides align to TRBD2. This CDR3 has 15 residues. J gave up 3 bases and V 5 bases, and 7 bases lay outside the gene matches. CDR1 is LNHDA, CDR2 SQIVND, per germline (reference sequence).